This T cell receptor (beta chain) emerged from a study of cytomegalovirus exposure and HLA in healthy donors. Notes on the study in general: Later analysis revealed greater clonal expansion in HLA-associated TCR beta chains than in equally common others. It has been reported that TCR beta sequences accurately predicted the HLA-A and HLA-B alleles of most subjects.

Though nominally healthy at sampling, donors likely had unrecorded immune exposures. The study ran its PCR with 60 Vbeta and 13 Jbeta primers. Data came from immunoSEQ multiplex PCR; TCRdb stores just in-frame clones and leaves some out. The sample has 85,000 to 100,000 clones; 60% to 75% are singletons. Comment on this clone: The antigen remains undetermined.

The V and J ends lost 11 bases and 5 bases, in that order; junction bases with no gene match: 11. CDR1 and CDR2 (germline): SEHNR, FQNEAQ (reference sequence). The CDR3 length is 14 residues. The sequencing sample was made of PBMCs. This TCR was sampled from a man in his sixties in good health and CMV-seronegative. This chain uses TRBV7-9 with TRBJ2-3; 9 bases align to TRBD2. The chain's CDR3 is CAGGLAGPQDTQYF. For the CDR3, the DNA is TGTGCCGGGGGGCTAGCGGGACCGCAAGATACGCAGTATTTT.